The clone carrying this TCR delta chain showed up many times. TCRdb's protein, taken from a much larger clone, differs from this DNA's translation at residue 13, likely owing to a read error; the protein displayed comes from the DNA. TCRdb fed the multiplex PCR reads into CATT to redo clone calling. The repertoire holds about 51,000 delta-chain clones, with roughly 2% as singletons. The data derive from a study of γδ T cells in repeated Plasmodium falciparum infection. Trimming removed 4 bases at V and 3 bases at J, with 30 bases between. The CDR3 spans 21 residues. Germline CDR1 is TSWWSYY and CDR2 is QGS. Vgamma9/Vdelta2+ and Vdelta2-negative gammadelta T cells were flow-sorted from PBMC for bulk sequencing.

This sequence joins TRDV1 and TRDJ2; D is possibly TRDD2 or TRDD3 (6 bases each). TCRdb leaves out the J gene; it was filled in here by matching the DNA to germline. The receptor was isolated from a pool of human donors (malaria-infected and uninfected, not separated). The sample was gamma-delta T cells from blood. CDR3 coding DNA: TGTGCTCTTGGGGGTCGACTCCTACTGTTTGGGGGGTCGAAGGTGACAGCACAACTCTTCTTT. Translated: CALGGRLLLFGGSKVTAQLFF.